One and the same sample provided the 23 T cell receptor beta chains below, sequenced in a study of T cells in Graves' hyperthyroidism and ophthalmopathy. The investigators amplified TCR beta CDR3 regions from RNA transcripts. First-round RT-PCR targeting the TCR CDR3 was performed with the HTBI primer set. TCRdb called the multiplex PCR reads again in MiXCR, with one record for every CDR3 protein. The repertoire holds 400,000 to 600,000 distinct CDR3 sequences, with less than 25% as singletons. The sequenced material came from blood. The receptors originated from a man in his late teens or twenties with Graves' hyperthyroidism.

This chain connects TRBV5-1 to TRBJ2-5, with D perhaps TRBD1 or TRBD2 (5 bases each). The V and J ends lost 0 bases and 4 bases respectively, with 10 bases between them. The CDR3 extends over 14 amino acids. CDR1 is SGHRS, CDR2 YFSETQ, per germline. The CDR3 DNA reads as TGCGCCAGCAGCTTGGACTCGAGGGGAGAGACCCAGTACTTC. Protein sequence: CASSLDSRGETQYF.

J is TRBJ1-2 and V is TRBV28, with D uncertain. The V gene lost 5 bases and the J gene lost 5 bases, with 18 bases spanning the gap. CDR1 is MDHEN and CDR2 is SYDVKM in the germline V gene. CDR3 length: 15 residues. CDR3 bases: TGTGCCAGCAGTCCATCTCCGGGTCAGGTTTATGGCTACACCTTC. Translating gives CASSPSPGQVYGYTF.

The chain recombines TRBV28 with TRBJ1-3; D might be TRBD1 (6 bases). The CDR3 runs to 15 residues. The germline V gene has CDR1 MDHEN and CDR2 SYDVKM. V was pared by 6 bases and J by 0 bases, with 12 bases between. CDR3 bases: TGTGCCAGCAGGTCGGACAGTACCTCTGGAAACACCATATATTTT. Protein: CASRSDSTSGNTIYF.

At least ten counts were recorded for this clonotype. The chain links TRBV6-1 to TRBJ1-5; D is perhaps TRBD1 (6 bases). This CDR3 comprises 16 residues. Germline V gene sequence: CDR1 MNHNS, CDR2 SASEGT. V was clipped by 7 bases and J by 6 bases, with 22 bases between them. The CDR3 DNA sequence: TGTGCCAGCACTCGTACGACAGGCCGAGGGGGTCAGCCCCAGCATTTT. Its protein product is CASTRTTGRGGQPQHF.

This clonotype was seen many times. The genes are TRBV10-3 and TRBJ1-2, with 7 bases fitting TRBD1. The CDR3 runs to 15 residues. Trimming at V came to 6 bases and at J to 5 bases, leaving 12 bases not matched to a gene. The germline V gene has CDR1 ENHRY and CDR2 SYGVKD. The CDR3 protein is CAIRGGDSVVYGYTF. The CDR3 DNA reads as TGTGCCATCAGAGGGGGGGACAGTGTGGTGTATGGCTACACCTTC.

This clonotype was counted only a few times. One base away lies a much larger clone, so this may be a sequencing read error. CDR3 region: CAGTKQAGRKETQYF. The CDR3 DNA sequence: TGTGCCGGTACCAAACAAGCGGGGAGAAAAGAGACCCAGTACTTC. V usage is TRBV19 and J usage is TRBJ2-5; 7 bases are a match to TRBD2. The J segment lost 3 bases and the V segment lost 11 bases, leaving 15 bases of the junction unmatched. The CDR3 length is 15 residues. CDR1 is LNHDA, CDR2 SQIVND, per germline (reference sequence).

This clonotype was observed a handful of times. The chain recombines TRBV30 with TRBJ1-2; no clear D gene. This CDR3 spans 11 amino acids. CDR1 GTSNPN and CDR2 SVGIG come from the germline V gene (reference sequence). The V end lost 2 bases, the J end lost 4 bases, and 5 bases lay between the germline ends. The CDR3 protein is CAWSWVYGYTF. CDR3 coding DNA: TGTGCCTGGAGTTGGGTCTATGGCTACACCTTC.

This clonotype was seen many times. The chain employs TRBV20-1 and TRBJ2-7; possibly TRBD2 for D (7 bases). The V end was cut by 2 bases, the J end by 4 bases, with 12 bases between. Germline loops: CDR1 DFQATT, CDR2 SNEGSKA (reference sequence). This CDR3 has 13 amino acids. The CDR3 protein is CSARRGALYEQYF. The CDR3 DNA reads TGCAGTGCTAGACGGGGGGCGCTGTACGAGCAGTACTTC.

This clonotype was seen ten or more times. V gene TRBV6-2 or TRBV6-3 combines with J gene TRBJ1-1; 7 nucleotides align to TRBD1. Trimming removed 4 bases from V and 2 bases from J; junction bases left unmatched: 7. CDR3 length: 15 residues. The germline V gene encodes CDR1 MNHEY and CDR2 SVGEGT. For the CDR3, the DNA is TGTGCCAGCAGTTCCGATTACAGGGGAAACACTGAAGCTTTCTTT. It specifies CASSSDYRGNTEAFF.

The table lists this clonotype with many counts. In DNA form, the CDR3 reads TGTGCCAGCAGTTTAGGGTCGGCAGAGAACACTGAAGCTTTCTTT. Protein product: CASSLGSAENTEAFF. The rearrangement uses TRBV28 and TRBJ1-1; no clear D gene. This CDR3 has 15 residues. The germline gives CDR1 MDHEN, CDR2 SYDVKM. Trimming pared 2 bases from V and 1 base from J, leaving 11 bases between.

This clonotype was detected a few times. The chain uses TRBV5-4 and TRBJ1-2, with TRBD1 matching over 9 bases. The V and J ends lost 1 base and 4 bases, in that order; junction bases with no gene match: 5. Germline assignment: CDR1 SGHNT and CDR2 YYREEE (reference sequence). There are 15 residues in the CDR3. The CDR3 DNA reads TGTGCCAGCAGCTTGTTAGGACAGGGGCTCTATGGCTACACCTTC. This gives the protein CASSLLGQGLYGYTF.

This clonotype turned up a few times. The chain couples TRBV7-8 to TRBJ2-3; the D is unclear. This CDR3 is built from 16 residues. Germline lookup yields CDR1 SGHVS and CDR2 FQNEAQ. V gave up 1 base and J gave up 6 bases, with 17 bases separating them. The chain's CDR3 is CASSLEVSHLSDTQYF. CDR3 nucleotides: TGTGCCAGCAGCTTAGAGGTCTCCCACCTTTCGGATACGCAGTATTTT.

This clonotype was counted many times. The CDR3 DNA is TGTGCCAGCAATTCGGACGGCACCTACGAGCAGTACTTC. It codes for CASNSDGTYEQYF. This chain joins TRBV12-3 or TRBV12-4 and TRBJ2-7; D is unresolved. This CDR3 spans 13 amino acids. Trimming removed 7 bases at V and 2 bases at J, with 12 bases between.

The rearrangement joins TRBV28 to TRBJ2-5; 7 nucleotides line up with TRBD1. The ends lost 4 bases at V and 0 bases at J; junction bases unmatched: 8. Germline V gives CDR1 MDHEN, CDR2 SYDVKM. The CDR3 contains 16 residues. CDR3 region: CASSSPPGTDQETQYF. As DNA, the CDR3 is TGTGCCAGCAGTTCTCCCCCCGGGACAGACCAAGAGACCCAGTACTTC.

The chain recombines TRBV6-1 with TRBJ2-7; D gene ambiguous. The CDR3 is 12 residues long. The ends were cut back, 8 bases at V and 2 bases at J, with 10 bases in the middle. CDR1 is MNHNS, CDR2 SASEGT, per germline. The CDR3 bases are TGTGCCAGCGGTGGATCACCCTACGAGCAGTACTTC. The encoded protein is CASGGSPYEQYF.

Only a few counts were recorded for this clonotype. V and J are TRBV14 and TRBJ2-5; D is perhaps TRBD2 (6 bases). Germline V CDR1 and CDR2: SGHDN, FVKESK. This CDR3 contains 16 residues. V was shortened by 3 bases and J by 1 base, with 15 bases between the two germline ends. The CDR3: CASSHRLVKSQETQYF. DNA for the CDR3: TGTGCCAGCAGCCATAGACTAGTGAAGTCCCAAGAGACCCAGTACTTC. The full variable domain, its missing parts supplied by reference TRBV14 and TRBJ2-5, is EAGVTQFPSHSVIEKGQTVTLRCDPISGHDNLYWYRRVMGKEIKFLLHFVKESKQDESGMPNNRFLAERTGGTYSTLKVQPAELEDSGVYFCASSHRLVKSQETQYFGPGTRLLVL.

This clonotype was seen only a few times. V and J are TRBV27 and TRBJ1-5; D unclear. Germline V gene data show CDR1 as MNHEY and CDR2 as SMNVEV (reference sequence). Trimming left V 2 bases short and J 0 bases short, with 8 bases between. This CDR3 contains 15 residues. The CDR3 region has the DNA TGTGCCAGCAGTTTAAAATCCTATAGCAATCAGCCCCAGCATTTT. This translates into CASSLKSYSNQPQHF.

The sample holds many counts of this clonotype. V is TRBV11-2 and J is TRBJ2-7; 9 bases line up with TRBD1. The CDR3 totals 16 residues. The J segment lost 3 bases and the V segment lost 0 bases, leaving 6 bases of the junction unmatched. CDR1 is SGHAT, CDR2 FQNNGV, per germline. For the CDR3, the DNA is TGTGCCAGCAGCTTAGATGCATGGGGACAGGGCTACGAGCAGTACTTC. Its translation: CASSLDAWGQGYEQYF.

CDR3 protein: CSAPPAGEYGYTF. The CDR3 bases are TGCAGTGCCCCCCCGGCAGGGGAGTATGGCTACACCTTC. This rearrangement joins TRBV20-1 to TRBJ1-2; a weak D match, TRBD1 (6 bases). With 6 bases removed from V and 5 bases from J, the gap between germline ends came to 16 bases. Germline lookup yields CDR1 DFQATT and CDR2 SNEGSKA (reference sequence). The CDR3 spans 13 residues.

This clonotype was seen only a few times. This chain uses TRBV6-1 with TRBJ2-7; the D gene is possibly TRBD1 (5 bases). Germline CDR1 MNHNS, CDR2 SASEGT. Between the trimmed V and J ends, which lost 3 bases and 5 bases, there was a span of 11 bases. The CDR3 is 13 residues long. The chain's CDR3 is CASSDLGADEQYF. The CDR3 DNA is TGTGCCAGCAGTGACCTAGGGGCCGACGAGCAGTACTTC.

This clonotype was detected ten times or more. V and J are TRBV6-4 and TRBJ1-2, with TRBD1 matching over 7 bases. This CDR3 spans 17 amino acids. Trimming cost V 5 bases and J 0 bases; bases outside gene matches: 12. CDR1 is MRHNA, CDR2 SNTAGT, per germline. DNA of the CDR3: TGTGCCAGCAGTCCACTGGACAGGAGCCACGCTAACTATGGCTACACCTTC. Encoded protein: CASSPLDRSHANYGYTF.

Comment on this clonotype: Its ends do not fully match the called genes, so a read error is possible. The chain carries TRBV29-1 and TRBJ1-2; D is possibly TRBD1 (6 bases). The CDR3 runs 13 residues. Germline V lookup: CDR1 SQVTM, CDR2 ANQGSEA. CDR3 DNA: TGCATCGTTTTGTCAACAGGGCACTATGGCTACACCTTC. It specifies CIVLSTGHYGYTF.

The chain's CDR3 is CAIRRAGDNTGELFF. In nucleotides, the CDR3 is TGTGCCATCAGGCGAGCGGGGGATAACACCGGGGAGCTGTTTTTT. The genes are TRBV10-3 and TRBJ2-2; TRBD2 aligns across 8 bases. The CDR3 runs to 15 residues. J lost 2 bases, V lost 6 bases, and 5 bases had no gene match. Germline loops: CDR1 ENHRY, CDR2 SYGVKD.